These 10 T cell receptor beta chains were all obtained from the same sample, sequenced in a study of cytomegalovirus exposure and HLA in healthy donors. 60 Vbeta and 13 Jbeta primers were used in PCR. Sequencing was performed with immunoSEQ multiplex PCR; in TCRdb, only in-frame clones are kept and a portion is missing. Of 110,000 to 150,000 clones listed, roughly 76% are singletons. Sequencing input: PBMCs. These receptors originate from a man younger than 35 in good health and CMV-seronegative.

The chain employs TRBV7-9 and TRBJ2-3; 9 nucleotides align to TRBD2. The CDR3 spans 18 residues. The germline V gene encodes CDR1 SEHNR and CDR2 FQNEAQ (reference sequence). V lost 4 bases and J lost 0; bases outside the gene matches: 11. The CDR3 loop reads CASSSLVRTSDSTDTQYF. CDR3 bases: TGTGCCAGCAGCTCCTTAGTACGGACTAGCGATAGCACAGATACGCAGTATTTT.

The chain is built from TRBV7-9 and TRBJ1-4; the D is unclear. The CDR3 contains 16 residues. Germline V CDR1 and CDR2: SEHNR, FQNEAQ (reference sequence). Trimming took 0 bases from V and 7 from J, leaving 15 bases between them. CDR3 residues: CASSLAAEGRGEKLFF. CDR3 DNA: TGTGCCAGCAGCTTAGCTGCGGAGGGTCGCGGTGAAAAACTGTTTTTT.

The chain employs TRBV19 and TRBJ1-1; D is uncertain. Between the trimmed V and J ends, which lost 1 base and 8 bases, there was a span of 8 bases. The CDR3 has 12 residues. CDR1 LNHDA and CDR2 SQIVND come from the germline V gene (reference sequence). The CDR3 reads CASSIGPEEAFF. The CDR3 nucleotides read TGTGCCAGTAGTATAGGTCCAGAAGAAGCTTTCTTT.

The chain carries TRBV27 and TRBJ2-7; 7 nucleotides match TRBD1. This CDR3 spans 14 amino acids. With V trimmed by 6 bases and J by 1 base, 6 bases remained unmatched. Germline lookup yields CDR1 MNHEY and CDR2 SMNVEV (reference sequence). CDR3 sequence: CASSWTGRSYEQYF. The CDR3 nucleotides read TGTGCCAGCAGCTGGACAGGCCGATCCTACGAGCAGTACTTC.

The CDR3 nucleotides are TGTGCCAGCAGTGGTGCCCCCACAGGGGAATATTCACCCCTCCACTTT. Translating it yields CASSGAPTGEYSPLHF. The chain links TRBV28 to TRBJ1-6; 7 nucleotides agree with TRBD1. V was clipped by 5 bases and J by 8 bases; unmatched bases: 12. Germline CDR1 and CDR2: MDHEN and SYDVKM. There are 16 residues in the CDR3.

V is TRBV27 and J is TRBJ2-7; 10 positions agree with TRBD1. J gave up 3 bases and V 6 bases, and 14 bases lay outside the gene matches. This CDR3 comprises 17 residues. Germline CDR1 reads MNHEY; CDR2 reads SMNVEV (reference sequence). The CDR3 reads CASSLGPGTGVSYEQYF. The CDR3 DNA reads TGTGCCAGCAGCCTAGGCCCCGGGACAGGGGTCAGCTACGAGCAGTACTTC.

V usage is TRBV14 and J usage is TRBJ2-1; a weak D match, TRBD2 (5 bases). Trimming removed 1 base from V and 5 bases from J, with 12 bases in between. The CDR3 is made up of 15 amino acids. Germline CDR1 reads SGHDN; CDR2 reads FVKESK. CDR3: CASSQGLAYNNEQFF. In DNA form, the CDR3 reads TGTGCCAGCAGCCAAGGTCTAGCCTACAACAATGAGCAGTTCTTC.

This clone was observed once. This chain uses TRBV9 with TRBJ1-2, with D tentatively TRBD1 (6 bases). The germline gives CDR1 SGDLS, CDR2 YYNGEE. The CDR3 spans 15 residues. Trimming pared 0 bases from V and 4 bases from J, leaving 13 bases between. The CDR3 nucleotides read TGTGCCAGCAGCGTAGTAACAGGGCTCGCCTATGGCTACACCTTC. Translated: CASSVVTGLAYGYTF.

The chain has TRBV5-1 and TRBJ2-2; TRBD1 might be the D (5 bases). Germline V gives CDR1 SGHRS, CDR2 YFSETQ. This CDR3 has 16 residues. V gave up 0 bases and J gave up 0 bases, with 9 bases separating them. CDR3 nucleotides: TGCGCCAGCAGCTTGGGACAGCGATCGAACACCGGGGAGCTGTTTTTT. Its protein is CASSLGQRSNTGELFF.

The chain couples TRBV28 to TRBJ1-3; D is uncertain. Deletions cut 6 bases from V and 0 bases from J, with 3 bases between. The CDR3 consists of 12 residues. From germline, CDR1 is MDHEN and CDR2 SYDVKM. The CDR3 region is CASRSSGNTIYF. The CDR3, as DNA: TGTGCCAGCAGGAGCTCTGGAAACACCATATATTTT.